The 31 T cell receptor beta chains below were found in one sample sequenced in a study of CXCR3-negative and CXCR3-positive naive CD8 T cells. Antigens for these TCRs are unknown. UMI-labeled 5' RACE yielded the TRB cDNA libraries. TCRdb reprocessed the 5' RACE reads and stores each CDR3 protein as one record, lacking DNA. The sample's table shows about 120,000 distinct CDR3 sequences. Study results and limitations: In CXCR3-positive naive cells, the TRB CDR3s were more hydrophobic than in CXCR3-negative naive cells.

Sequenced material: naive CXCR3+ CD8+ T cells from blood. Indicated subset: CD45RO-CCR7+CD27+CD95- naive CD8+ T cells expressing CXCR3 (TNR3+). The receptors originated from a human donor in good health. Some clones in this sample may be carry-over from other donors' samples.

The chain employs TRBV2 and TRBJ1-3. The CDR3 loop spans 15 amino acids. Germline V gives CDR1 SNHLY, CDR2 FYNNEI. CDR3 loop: CASSESRHSGNTIYF.

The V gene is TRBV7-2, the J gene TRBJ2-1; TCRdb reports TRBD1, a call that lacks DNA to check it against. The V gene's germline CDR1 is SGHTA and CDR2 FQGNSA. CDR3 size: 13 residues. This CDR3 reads CASSSPGYNEQFF. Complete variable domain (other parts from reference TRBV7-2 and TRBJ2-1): GAGVSQSPSNKVTEKGKDVELRCDPISGHTALYWYRQSLGQGLEFLIYFQGNSAPDKSGLPSDRFSAERTGGSVSTLTIQRTQQEDSAVYLCASSSPGYNEQFFGPGTRLTVL.

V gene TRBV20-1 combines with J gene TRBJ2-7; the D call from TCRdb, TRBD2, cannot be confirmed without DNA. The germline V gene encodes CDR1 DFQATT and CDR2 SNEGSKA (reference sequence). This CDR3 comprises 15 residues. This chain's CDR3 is CSAIGTFHYPYEQYF.

CDR3 in amino acids: CASIAAGGYLVKETQYF. The chain uses TRBV28 and TRBJ2-5; TCRdb's D call, TRBD2, is unchecked because there is no DNA. The CDR3 contains 17 residues. Per germline, CDR1 MDHEN and CDR2 SYDVKM.

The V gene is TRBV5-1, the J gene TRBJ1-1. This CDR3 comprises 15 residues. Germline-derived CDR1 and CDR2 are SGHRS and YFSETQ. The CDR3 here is CASSFHGRKNTEAFF.

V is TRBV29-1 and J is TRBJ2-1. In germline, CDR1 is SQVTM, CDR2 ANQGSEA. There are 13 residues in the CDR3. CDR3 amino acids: CSVEELSSNEQFF.

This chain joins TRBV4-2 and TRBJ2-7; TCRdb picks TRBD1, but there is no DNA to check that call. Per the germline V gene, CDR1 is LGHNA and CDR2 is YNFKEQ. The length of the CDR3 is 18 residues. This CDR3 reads CASSQEGRGPRDLYEQYF.

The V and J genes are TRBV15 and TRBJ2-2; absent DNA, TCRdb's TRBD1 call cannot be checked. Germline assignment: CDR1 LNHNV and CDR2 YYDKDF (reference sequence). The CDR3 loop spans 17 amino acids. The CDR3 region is CAASREFNRGSTGELFF.

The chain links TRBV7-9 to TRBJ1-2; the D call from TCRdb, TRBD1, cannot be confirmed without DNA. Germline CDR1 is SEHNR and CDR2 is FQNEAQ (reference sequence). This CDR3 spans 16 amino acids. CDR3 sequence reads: CASSLRPRQGADGYTF.

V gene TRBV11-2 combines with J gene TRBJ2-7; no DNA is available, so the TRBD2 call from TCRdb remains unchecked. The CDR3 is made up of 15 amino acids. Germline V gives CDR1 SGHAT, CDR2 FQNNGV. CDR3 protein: CASSLVGLAGYEQYF.

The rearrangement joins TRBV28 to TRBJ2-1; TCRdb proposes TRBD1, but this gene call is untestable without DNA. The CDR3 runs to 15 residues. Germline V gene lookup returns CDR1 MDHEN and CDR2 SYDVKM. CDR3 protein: CASSPRGGANNEQFF.

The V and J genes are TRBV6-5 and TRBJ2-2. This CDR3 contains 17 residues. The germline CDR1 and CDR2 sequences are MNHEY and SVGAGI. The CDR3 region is CASSHGVSRYDTGELFF.

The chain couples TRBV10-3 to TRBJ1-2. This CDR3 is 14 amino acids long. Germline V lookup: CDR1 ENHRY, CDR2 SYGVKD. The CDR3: CAISDRGENYGYTF.

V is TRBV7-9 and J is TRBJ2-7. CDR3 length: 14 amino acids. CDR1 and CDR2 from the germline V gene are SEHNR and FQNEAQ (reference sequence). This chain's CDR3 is CASSPRVTTYEQYF.

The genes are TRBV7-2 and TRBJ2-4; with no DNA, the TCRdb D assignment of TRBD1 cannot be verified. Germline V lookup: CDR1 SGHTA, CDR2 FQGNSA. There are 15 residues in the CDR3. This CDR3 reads CASSGGGDWRNIQYF.

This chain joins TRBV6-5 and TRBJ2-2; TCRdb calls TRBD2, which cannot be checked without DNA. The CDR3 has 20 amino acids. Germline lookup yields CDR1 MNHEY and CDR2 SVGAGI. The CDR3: CASSYAVSPIAGGNTGELFF.

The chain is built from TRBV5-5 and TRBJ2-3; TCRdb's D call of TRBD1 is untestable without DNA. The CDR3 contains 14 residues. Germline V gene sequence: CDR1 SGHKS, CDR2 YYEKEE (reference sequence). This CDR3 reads CASSLWQGADTQYF.

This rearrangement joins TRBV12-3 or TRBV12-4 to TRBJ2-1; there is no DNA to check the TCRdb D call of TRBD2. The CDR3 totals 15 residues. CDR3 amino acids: CASSFPSGVYNEQFF.

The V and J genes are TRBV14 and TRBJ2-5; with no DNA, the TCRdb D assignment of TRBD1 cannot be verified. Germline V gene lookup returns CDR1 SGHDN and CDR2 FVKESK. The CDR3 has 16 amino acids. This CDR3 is CASSQDRSGVGETQYF.

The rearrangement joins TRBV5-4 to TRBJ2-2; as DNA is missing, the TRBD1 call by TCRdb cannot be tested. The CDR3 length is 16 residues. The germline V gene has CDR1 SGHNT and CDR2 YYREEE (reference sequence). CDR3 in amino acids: CASSHDRGRGTGELFF.

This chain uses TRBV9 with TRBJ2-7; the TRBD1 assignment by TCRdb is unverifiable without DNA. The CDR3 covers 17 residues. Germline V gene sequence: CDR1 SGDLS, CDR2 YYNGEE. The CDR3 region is CASSQSRDNPAYGEQYF.

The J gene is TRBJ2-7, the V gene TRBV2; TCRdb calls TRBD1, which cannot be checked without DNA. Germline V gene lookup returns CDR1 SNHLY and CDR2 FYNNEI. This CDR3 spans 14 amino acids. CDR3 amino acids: CASSPGANSYEQYF.

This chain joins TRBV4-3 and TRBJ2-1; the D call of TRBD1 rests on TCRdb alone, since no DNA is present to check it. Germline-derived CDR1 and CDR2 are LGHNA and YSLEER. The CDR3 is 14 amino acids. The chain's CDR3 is CASSTRQNFYEQFF.

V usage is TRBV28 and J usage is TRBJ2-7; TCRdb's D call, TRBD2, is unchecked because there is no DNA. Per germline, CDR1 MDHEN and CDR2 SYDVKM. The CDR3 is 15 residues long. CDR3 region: CASSSPGLVVYEQYF.

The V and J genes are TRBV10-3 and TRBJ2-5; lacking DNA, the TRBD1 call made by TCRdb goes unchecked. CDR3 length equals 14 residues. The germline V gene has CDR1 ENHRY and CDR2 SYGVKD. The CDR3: CAIKRTGLLETQYF.

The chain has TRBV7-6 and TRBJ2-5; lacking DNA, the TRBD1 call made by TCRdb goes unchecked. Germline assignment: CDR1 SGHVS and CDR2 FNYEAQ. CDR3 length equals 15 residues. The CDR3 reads CASIPTRGGPETQYF. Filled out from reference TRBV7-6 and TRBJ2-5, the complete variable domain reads GAGVSQSPRYKVTKRGQDVALRCDPISGHVSLYWYRQALGQGPEFLTYFNYEAQQDKSGLPNDRFSAERPEGSISTLTIQRTEQRDSAMYRCASIPTRGGPETQYFGPGTRLLVL.

The CDR3: CASSKTGRGTEAFF. The gene calls are TRBV7-6 and TRBJ1-1; TCRdb outputs TRBD1, but without DNA this stays unchecked. This CDR3 has 14 residues. The V gene's germline CDR1 is SGHVS and CDR2 FNYEAQ.

CDR3 protein: CASTLGGIAYNEQFF. V usage is TRBV11-2 and J usage is TRBJ2-1; TCRdb picks TRBD1, but there is no DNA to check that call. Germline-derived CDR1 and CDR2 are SGHAT and FQNNGV. There are 15 residues in the CDR3.

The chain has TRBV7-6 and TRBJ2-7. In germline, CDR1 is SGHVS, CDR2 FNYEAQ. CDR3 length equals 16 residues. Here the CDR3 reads CASSQFSAEWPYEQYF.

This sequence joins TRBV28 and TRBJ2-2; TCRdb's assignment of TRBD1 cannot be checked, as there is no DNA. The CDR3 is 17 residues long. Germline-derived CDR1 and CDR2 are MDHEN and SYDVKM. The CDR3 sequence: CASSLYRTGRNTGELFF.

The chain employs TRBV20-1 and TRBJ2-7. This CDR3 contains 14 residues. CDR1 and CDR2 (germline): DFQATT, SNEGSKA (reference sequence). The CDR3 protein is CSARDFLNSYEQYF.